The clone carrying this T cell receptor beta chain appeared a few times. V trimming: 0 bases; J trimming: 4 bases; junction bases outside the gene matches: 12. The CDR3 totals 20 residues. Germline CDR1 is LGHNA and CDR2 is YNFKEQ. The data originate from a study of blood T cells in healthy people across ages. Through a sample-barcoded 5' primer and a J-beta primer mix, a second PCR was run for roughly 6 to 11 cycles. TCRdb called the 5' RACE reads again in MiXCR, with one record for every CDR3 protein. The sample contains nearly 800,000 distinct CDR3 sequences, roughly 25% of which appear only once. This same sample was also taken into another study, of T cells of mothers and their children.

V is TRBV4-2 and J is TRBJ2-7; 16 bases are shared with TRBD2. The TCR comes from a boy between 10 and 17 years old in good health. Sequencing was carried out using blood. Here the CDR3 DNA reads TGTGCCAGCAGCCAAGAAGCGGTCGGGGGACTAGCGGGAGGGCAATACGAGCAGTACTTC. It specifies CASSQEAVGGLAGGQYEQYF.